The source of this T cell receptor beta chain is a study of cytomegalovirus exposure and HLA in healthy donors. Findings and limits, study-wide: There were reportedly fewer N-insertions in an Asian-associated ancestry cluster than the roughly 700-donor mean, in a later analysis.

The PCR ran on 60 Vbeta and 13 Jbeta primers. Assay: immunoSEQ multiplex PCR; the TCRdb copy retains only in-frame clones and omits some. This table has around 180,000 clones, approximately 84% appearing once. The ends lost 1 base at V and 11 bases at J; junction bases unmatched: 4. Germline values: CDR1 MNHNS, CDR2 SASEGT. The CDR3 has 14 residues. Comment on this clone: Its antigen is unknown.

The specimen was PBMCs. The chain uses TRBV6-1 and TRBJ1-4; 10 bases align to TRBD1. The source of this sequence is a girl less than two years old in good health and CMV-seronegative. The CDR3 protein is CASSEGQGAEKLFF. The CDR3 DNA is TGTGCCAGCAGTGAAGGACAGGGGGCGGAGAAACTGTTTTTT.